What follows describes a single TCR beta chain. As yet, its antigen is unknown. The entry originates in a study of cytomegalovirus exposure and HLA in healthy donors. Study-wide points: A later analysis reportedly found that, within productive TCRs, an Asian-associated ancestry cluster had fewer N-insertions than the mean observed across the roughly 700 donors. Earlier analysis found most TCR beta V segments productive about 87% or about 30% of the time. Most subjects had HLA-A and HLA-B alleles reportedly predicted accurately by TCR beta sequences.

CDR3 length: 15 residues. Trimming took 0 bases from V and 0 from J, leaving 8 bases between them. Germline CDR1 MGHRA, CDR2 YSYEKL. The PCR employed 60 Vbeta primers together with 13 Jbeta primers. Data came from immunoSEQ multiplex PCR; TCRdb stores just in-frame clones and leaves some out. This sample carries 90,000 to 120,000 clones, less than 85% of them seen once, and the ten largest clones take roughly 2%. This sequence originates from a man aged 18 to 35 in good health and CMV-seronegative. The V gene is TRBV4-1, the J gene TRBJ1-2; D gene unclear. Input material: PBMCs. DNA of the CDR3: TGCGCCAGCAGCCAAGACGAGGGAACTAACTATGGCTACACCTTC. Protein: CASSQDEGTNYGYTF.